This T cell receptor (beta chain) was captured in a study of breast tumors, draining lymph nodes, adjacent tissues. Findings and caveats of the study: Luminal-like breast cancer showed significantly greater tumor-nontumor repertoire similarity than basal-like breast cancer did. The lymph node origin of tumor T cells was framed as consistent with a hypothesis, not demonstrated. Tumors had less TCR diversity than lymph nodes, more than nontumor tissue. Most tumor T cells seemingly derive from lymph node, then expand in tumor.

This clonotype was recorded many times. Its specificity is not known. With 6 bases removed from V and 0 bases from J, the gap between germline ends came to 14 bases. Germline CDR1 SGHTA, CDR2 FQGNSA. The CDR3 runs to 15 residues. MiXCR was run by TCRdb on the multiplex PCR reads, yielding one entry per CDR3 protein. The sample has roughly 260,000 distinct CDR3 sequences, over 30% seen once; the top ten hold about 1.2%. The lymph nodes were axillary draining lymph nodes from breast cancer patients. Sequencing was performed on axillary lymph node tissue. The rearrangement uses TRBV7-2 and TRBJ1-1; D might be TRBD1 (5 bases). The clonotype comes from a female donor with breast cancer. Some clones in this sample may be carry-over from other donors' samples. This CDR3 is CASRQGEVMNTEAFF. CDR3 sequence (DNA): TGTGCCAGCAGGCAAGGGGAGGTCATGAACACTGAAGCTTTCTTT.